This T cell receptor beta chain was obtained from a study of blood T cell repertoires in COVID-19 (TCRdb year 2020). Regarding the study in general: Samples covering the acute and convalescent phases of COVID-19 were provided by collaborators in the United States, Italy and Spain. The repertoires were released in a freely available public database meant as a resource for research on the immune response to SARS-CoV-2. The samples were drawn from two sources: the first 160 participants of the ongoing ImmuneRACE study, and 950 to 1,500 subjects contributed by 6 global collaborators. The material from the prospective study consisted of cDNA or gDNA derived from T cells, B-cell-depleted T cells, or PBMCs. Deeply sampled blood TCRbeta repertoires from subjects exposed to, actively infected with, or recovered from COVID-19 were included in the dataset. HLA class I and class II types, where available, came from metadata supplied by the sample provider rather than from assay-based typing. The sample metadata nearly always contained a de-identified subject ID, COVID-19 status, age in years and sex.

Enrolling through a virtual design, the prospective study's participants ranged in age from roughly 18 to 90 years and lived across 24 United States geographic areas. In the prospective study, cohorts were assigned on the basis of participant-reported clinical history obtained from a screening survey and a study questionnaire. Mobile phlebotomists in the prospective study collected whole blood, serum and a nasopharyngeal or oropharyngeal swab from every participant. Prospective study participants could optionally give additional blood draws and questionnaires over an approximately two-month period. Before DNA extraction, prospective study blood samples were shipped either frozen or at room temperature. A remark on this clone: Its binding antigen is unknown. Base qualities were left out, and no much larger clone turns up one base away.

The CDR3 starts with the cysteine, ends with the phenylalanine, and has 16 residues. The DNA shown is the 48-base CDR3, in frame from base 1. For this chain, trimming is 2 bases at the V end and 2 bases at the J end, and the number of junction bases without a gene match is 3. The germline V gene encodes CDR1 MNHEY and CDR2 SVGEGT. Results the study describes overall, beyond this receptor: Clinical and demographic metadata were provided uncurated, with the amount varying by source and participant.

TCRbeta CDR3 regions were amplified from genomic DNA by means of the immunoSEQ Assay, a bias-controlled multiplex PCR. Per the source publication's procedure: The number of nucleated cells in each sample was estimated from the amplification of reference gene primers within the assay. Sequence reads were collapsed and filtered to measure the absolute abundance of every unique TCRbeta CDR3 rearrangement. For each sample, productive Simpson clonality was calculated as the square root of Simpson's diversity index across productive rearrangements. The source is immuneACCESS, and TCRdb retained only in-frame sequences with V and J called. Part of the clones is not carried over; for the studies checked, unresolved V genes explain less than half of this, and the remainder is unexplained. The V and J calls and clone size were taken over from that table, and D and trimming were inferred from the DNA. This sample holds 150,000 to 200,000 clones; 65% to 90% were observed only once. Together, the top ten hold around 5.2% of the sample.

The sequence joins TRBV6-2 or TRBV6-3 to TRBJ2-1; a stretch of 10 junction bases matches TRBD2. This clonotype was obtained from a woman aged 60-75 years with acute COVID-19. Material: PBMCs or T cells enriched from blood (not recorded which). The sequence in DNA is TGTGCCAGCAGTTACCAGCGGGGGGGACCCTACAATGAGCAGTTCTTC. The encoded protein is CASSYQRGGPYNEQFF.